The text below deals with one T cell receptor beta chain. Its antigen is still unknown. One base away there is no much larger clone; base qualities are not given. This entry comes from a study of blood T cells in healthy people across ages (dated by TCRdb to the mid-2010s). Regarding the study in general: In model experiments, roughly one uniquely barcoded TCR beta cDNA molecule per two T cells was captured by template switching. To avoid experimental bias, donors of different ages were distributed randomly across sequencing lanes. Age-related changes in TCR beta repertoire diversity were measured in the study by deep sequencing normalized with unique cDNA molecular identifiers. The study analyzed two additional independent replicas of 1 million unique cDNA reads from the same blood draw for two donors, one aged 18 to 29 and one aged 80 or older. The donors were divided into four age groups: young (average roughly 17 years), middle-aged (approximately 42), aged (approximately 62) and long-lived (about 79). General study outcomes and caveats: Compared with the aged group, the long-lived group had more naive CD4+ T cells, fewer expanded clones and increased TCR diversity, suggesting age selection. Estimates of total diversity based on one million sequenced T cells were regarded as lower bounds and as underestimates. Donor CMV infection status was unknown, potentially confounding age-related changes in expanded clonotypes. A strong correlation was found between observed TCR beta diversity and the percentage of naive T cells measured by flow cytometry. As age increased, observed TCR beta diversity per million T cells dropped in a roughly linear way, and a significant reduction was already evident by age approximately 40. Since profiling was done on bulk unsorted PBMCs, naive and antigen-experienced compartments could not be conclusively compared.

The CDR3 measures 16 amino acids from cysteine to phenylalanine. The retained sequence is limited to the CDR3, 48 bases, with the frame set at the first base. The CDR1 and CDR2 encoded by the germline V gene are SGHDT and YYEEEE. Donors were 39 systemically healthy Caucasian individuals from Russia aged roughly 6 to 90 years. Ten milliliters of peripheral blood were drawn from each donor into EDTA-treated Vacutainer tubes. Ficoll-Paque density-gradient centrifugation was used to isolate PBMCs, with at least 6.5 million per sample. Trizol reagent was used to extract total RNA from the PBMCs, yielding at least 6 micrograms per sample. The percentages of naive CD45RAhigh/CD27high T cells were determined by flow cytometry on a PBMC aliquot from every donor. The library relied on 5' RACE. Sequencer: Illumina HiSeq 2500. A second roughly 6 to 12 cycle PCR used a sample-barcoded 5' primer and a J-beta primer mix. Each TCR beta cDNA molecule received a unique molecular identifier from a template-switch 5' adaptor carrying 12 random nucleotides. Each sample yielded at least 2.5 million CDR3-containing paired-end reads. The Mint cDNA synthesis kit, primed by a TRBC-specific oligonucleotide, was used to synthesize first-strand cDNA from all RNA. Following uracil-DNA glycosylase treatment, a first 18-cycle PCR with universal primers M1SS and BC2_uni_R was performed on all cDNA. The authors processed their data as follows. For normalization, 1 million high-quality reads were randomly selected from each sample, with every read carrying a distinct molecular identifier. Instead of being binned into consensus sequences, reads with shared molecular identifiers were discarded. MiTCR, with a Q25 quality threshold and the strictest error-elimination algorithm, was used for CDR3 identification, clonotype clustering and error correction. Lower-bound total TCR beta diversity was estimated with a nonparametric unseen species model using Euler transformation. TCRdb reran the public reads through fastp at Q25 and MiXCR, keeping productive beta chains. Merged by CDR3 protein, the rows form single entries marked with the most common genes and DNA. The V and J calls here are based on TCRdb, not the publication. This sample gives some 730,000 distinct CDR3 sequences in total; about a fifth of them show up just once. The ten largest clones capture about 20% of the sample.

The receptor was derived from a man between 65 and 79 years old in good health. The chain employs TRBV5-6 and TRBJ2-1, with the D segment possibly TRBD1 or TRBD2, each aligning over 5 bases. The DNA matches TRBJ2-5 better at its end, which makes the J call doubtful. The source material was blood. The CDR3 protein is CASSLFALRGGETQYF. The bases read TGTGCCAGCAGCTTGTTTGCCCTCCGGGGCGGGGAGACCCAGTACTTC.